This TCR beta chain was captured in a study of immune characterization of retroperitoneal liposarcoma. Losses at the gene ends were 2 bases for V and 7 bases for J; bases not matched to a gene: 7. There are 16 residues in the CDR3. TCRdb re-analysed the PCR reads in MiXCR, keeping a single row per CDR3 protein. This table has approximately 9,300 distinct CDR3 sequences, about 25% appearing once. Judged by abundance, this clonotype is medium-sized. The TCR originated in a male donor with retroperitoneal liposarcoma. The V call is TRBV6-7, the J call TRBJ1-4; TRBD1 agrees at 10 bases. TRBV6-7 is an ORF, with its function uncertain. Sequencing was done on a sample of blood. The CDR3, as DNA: TGTGCCAGCAGTTACCCTCCGGGACAGGGGACTGAAAAACTGTTTTTT. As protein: CASSYPPGQGTEKLFF.